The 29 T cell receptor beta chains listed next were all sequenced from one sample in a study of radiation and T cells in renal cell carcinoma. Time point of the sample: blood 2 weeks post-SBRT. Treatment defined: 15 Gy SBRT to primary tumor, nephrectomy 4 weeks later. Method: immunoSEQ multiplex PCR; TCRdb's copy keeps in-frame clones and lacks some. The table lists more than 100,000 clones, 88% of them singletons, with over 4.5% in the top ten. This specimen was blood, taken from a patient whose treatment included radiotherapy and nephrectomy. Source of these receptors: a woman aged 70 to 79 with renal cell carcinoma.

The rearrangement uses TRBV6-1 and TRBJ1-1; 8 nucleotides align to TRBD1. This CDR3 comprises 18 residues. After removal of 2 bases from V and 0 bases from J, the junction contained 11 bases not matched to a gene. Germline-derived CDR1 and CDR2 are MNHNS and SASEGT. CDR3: CASSELRTGPLMNTEAFF. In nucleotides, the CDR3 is TGTGCCAGCAGTGAACTGAGGACAGGGCCTCTTATGAACACTGAAGCTTTCTTT.

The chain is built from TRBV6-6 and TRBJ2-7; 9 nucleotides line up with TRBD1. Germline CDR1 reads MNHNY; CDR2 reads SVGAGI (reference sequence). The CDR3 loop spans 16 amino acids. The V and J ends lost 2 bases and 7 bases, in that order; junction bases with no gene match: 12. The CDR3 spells CASSYPSGTGKVEQYF. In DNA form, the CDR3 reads TGTGCCAGCAGTTACCCATCCGGGACAGGGAAGGTTGAGCAGTACTTC.

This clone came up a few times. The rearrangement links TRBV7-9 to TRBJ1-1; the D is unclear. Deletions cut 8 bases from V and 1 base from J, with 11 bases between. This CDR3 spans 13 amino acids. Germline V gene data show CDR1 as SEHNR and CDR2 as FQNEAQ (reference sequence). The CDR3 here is CASRSIGNTEAFF. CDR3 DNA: TGTGCCAGCCGCTCGATAGGGAACACTGAAGCTTTCTTT.

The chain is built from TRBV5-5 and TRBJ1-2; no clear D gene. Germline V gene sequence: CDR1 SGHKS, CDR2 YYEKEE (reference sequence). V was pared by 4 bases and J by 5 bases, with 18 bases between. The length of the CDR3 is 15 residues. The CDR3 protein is CASSRVQDGSYGYTF. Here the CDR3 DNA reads TGTGCCAGCAGCAGGGTCCAGGACGGAAGTTATGGCTACACCTTC.

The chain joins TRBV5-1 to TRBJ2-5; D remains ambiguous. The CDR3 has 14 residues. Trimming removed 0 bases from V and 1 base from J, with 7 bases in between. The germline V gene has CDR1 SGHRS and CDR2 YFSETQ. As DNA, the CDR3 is TGCGCCAGCAGCTTGGCGCCGGGCCAAGAGACCCAGTACTTC. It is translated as CASSLAPGQETQYF.

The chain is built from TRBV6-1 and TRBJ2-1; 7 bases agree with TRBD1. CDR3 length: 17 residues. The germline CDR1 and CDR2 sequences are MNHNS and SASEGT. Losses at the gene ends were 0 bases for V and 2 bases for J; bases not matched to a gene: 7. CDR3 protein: CASSEALRGGAYNEQFF. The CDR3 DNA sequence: TGTGCCAGCAGTGAAGCGCTTCGAGGGGGCGCCTACAATGAGCAGTTCTTC.

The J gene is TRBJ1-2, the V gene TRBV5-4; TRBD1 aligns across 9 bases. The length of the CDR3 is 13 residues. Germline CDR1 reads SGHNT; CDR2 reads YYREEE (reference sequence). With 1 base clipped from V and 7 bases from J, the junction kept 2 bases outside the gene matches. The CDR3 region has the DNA TGTGCCAGCAGCTTGACAGGGGGCTTTGGCTACACCTTC. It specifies CASSLTGGFGYTF.

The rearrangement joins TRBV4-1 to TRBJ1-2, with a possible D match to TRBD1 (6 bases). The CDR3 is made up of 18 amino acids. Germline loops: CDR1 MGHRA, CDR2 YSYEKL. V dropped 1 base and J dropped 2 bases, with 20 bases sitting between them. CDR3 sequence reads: CASSQAISRGGLNYGYTF. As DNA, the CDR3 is TGCGCCAGCAGCCAAGCTATATCTAGGGGGGGCCTCAACTATGGCTACACCTTC.

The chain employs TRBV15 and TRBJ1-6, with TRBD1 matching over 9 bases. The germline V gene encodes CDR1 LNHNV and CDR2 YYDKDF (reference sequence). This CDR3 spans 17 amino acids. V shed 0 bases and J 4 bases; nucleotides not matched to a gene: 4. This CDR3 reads CATSRDGTGRYNSPLHF. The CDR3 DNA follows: TGTGCCACCAGCAGAGATGGGACAGGGAGATATAATTCACCCCTCCACTTT.

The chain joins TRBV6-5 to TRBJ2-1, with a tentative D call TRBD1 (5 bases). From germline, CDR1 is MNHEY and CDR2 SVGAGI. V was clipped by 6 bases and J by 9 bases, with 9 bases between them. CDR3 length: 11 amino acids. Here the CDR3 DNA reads TGTGCCAGCAGGGGGCTTATTGAGCAGTTCTTC. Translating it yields CASRGLIEQFF.

The CDR3 sequence: CASSNGEQFF. The CDR3 coding sequence is TGTGCCAGTAGTAATGGCGAGCAGTTCTTC. The chain carries TRBV19 and TRBJ2-1; D unresolved. Germline loops: CDR1 LNHDA, CDR2 SQIVND (reference sequence). V lost 4 bases to trimming and J lost 10 bases, with 5 bases between them. The CDR3 has 10 amino acids.

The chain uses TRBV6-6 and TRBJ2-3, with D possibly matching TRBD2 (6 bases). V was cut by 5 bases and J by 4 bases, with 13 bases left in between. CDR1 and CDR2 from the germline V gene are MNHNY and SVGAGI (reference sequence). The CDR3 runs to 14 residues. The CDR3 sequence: CASSKTSIPDTQYF. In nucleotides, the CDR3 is TGTGCCAGCAGTAAGACTAGTATCCCAGATACGCAGTATTTT.

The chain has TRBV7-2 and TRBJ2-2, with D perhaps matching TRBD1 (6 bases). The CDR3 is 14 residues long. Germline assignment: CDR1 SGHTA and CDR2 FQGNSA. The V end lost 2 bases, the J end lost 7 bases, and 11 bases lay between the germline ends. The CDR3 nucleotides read TGTGCCAGCAGCTTAAGGGACACAGTCGGGGAGCTGTTTTTT. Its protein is CASSLRDTVGELFF.

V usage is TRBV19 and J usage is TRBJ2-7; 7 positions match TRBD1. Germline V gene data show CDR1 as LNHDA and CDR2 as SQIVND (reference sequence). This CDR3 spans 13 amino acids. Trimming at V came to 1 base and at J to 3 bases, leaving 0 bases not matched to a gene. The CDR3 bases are TGTGCCAGTAGTATAGGGGACAGCTACGAGCAGTACTTC. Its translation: CASSIGDSYEQYF.

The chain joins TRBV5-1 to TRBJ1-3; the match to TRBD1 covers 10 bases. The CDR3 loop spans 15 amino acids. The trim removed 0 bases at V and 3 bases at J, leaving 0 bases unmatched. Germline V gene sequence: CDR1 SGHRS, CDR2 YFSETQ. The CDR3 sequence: CASSLGDRGGNTIYF. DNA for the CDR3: TGCGCCAGCAGCTTGGGGGACAGGGGTGGAAACACCATATATTTT.

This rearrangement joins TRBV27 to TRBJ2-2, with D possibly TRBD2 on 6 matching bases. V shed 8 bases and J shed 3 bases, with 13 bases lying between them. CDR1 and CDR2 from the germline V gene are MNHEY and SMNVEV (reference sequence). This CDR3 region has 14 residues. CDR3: CASRRGWDTGELFF. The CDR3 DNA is TGTGCCAGCCGGAGGGGTTGGGACACCGGGGAGCTGTTTTTT.

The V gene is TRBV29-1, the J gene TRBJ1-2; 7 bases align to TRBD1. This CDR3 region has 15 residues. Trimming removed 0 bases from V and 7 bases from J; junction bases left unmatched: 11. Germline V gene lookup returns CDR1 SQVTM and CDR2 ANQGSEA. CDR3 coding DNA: TGCAGCGTTGAAGACGACAGGGTGGGCTTGGGTGGCTACACCTTC. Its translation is CSVEDDRVGLGGYTF. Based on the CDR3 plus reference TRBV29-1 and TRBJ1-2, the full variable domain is SAVISQKPSRDICQRGTSLTIQCQVDSQVTMMFWYRQQPGQSLTLIATANQGSEATYESGFVIDKFPISRPNLTFSTLTVSNMSPEDSSIYLCSVEDDRVGLGGYTFGSGTRLTVV.

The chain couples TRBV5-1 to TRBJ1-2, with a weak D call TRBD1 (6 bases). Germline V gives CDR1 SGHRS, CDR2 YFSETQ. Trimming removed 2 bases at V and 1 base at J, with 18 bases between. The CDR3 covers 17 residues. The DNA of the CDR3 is TGCGCCAGCAGCTTACAGGGCACCAACTACTATAACTATGGCTACACCTTC. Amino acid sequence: CASSLQGTNYYNYGYTF.

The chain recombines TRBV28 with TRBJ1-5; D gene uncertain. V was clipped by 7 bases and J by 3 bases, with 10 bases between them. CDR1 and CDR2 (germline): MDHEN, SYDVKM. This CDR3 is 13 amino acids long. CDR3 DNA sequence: TGTGCCAGCATGAGGCAGAACAATCAGCCCCAGCATTTT. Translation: CASMRQNNQPQHF.

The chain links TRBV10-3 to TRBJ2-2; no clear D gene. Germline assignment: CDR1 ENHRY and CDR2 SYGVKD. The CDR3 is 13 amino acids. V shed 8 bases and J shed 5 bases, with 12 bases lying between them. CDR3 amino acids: CAIHRPSTGELFF. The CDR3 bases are TGTGCCATCCACCGCCCCAGTACCGGGGAGCTGTTTTTT.

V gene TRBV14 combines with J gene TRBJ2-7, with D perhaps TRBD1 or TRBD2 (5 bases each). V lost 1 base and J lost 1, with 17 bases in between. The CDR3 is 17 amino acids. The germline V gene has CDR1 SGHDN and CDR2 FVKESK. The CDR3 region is CASSQGGGGPLSYEQYF. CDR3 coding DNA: TGTGCCAGCAGCCAAGGGGGCGGAGGCCCGTTGTCCTACGAGCAGTACTTC.

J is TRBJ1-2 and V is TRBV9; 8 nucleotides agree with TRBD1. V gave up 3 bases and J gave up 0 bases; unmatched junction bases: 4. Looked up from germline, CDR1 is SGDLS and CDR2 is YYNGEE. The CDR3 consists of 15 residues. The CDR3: CASSALTGANYGYTF. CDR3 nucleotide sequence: TGTGCCAGCAGCGCCTTGACAGGGGCTAACTATGGCTACACCTTC.

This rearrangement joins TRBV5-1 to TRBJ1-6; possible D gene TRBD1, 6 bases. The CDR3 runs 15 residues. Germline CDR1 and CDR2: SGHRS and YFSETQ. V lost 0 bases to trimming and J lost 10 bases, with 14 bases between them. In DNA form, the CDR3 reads TGCGCCAGCAGCTTGGAAGGAGGGGGTAGGTCACCCCTCCACTTT. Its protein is CASSLEGGGRSPLHF.

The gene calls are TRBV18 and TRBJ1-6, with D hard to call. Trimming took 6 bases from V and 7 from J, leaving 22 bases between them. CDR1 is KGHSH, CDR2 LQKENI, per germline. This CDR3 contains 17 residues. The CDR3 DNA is TGTGCCAGCTCCCCTTTACCGTCGAGACGGGAGAATTCACCCCTCCACTTT. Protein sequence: CASSPLPSRRENSPLHF. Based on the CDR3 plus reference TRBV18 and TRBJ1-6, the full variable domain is NAGVMQNPRHLVRRRGQEARLRCSPMKGHSHVYWYRQLPEEGLKFMVYLQKENIIDESGMPKERFSAEFPKEGPSILRIQQVVRGDSAAYFCASSPLPSRRENSPLHFGNGTRLTVT.

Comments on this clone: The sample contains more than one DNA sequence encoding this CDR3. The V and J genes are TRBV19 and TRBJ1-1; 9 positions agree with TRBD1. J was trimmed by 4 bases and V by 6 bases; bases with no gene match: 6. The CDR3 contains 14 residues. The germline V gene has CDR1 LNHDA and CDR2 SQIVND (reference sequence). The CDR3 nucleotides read TGTGCCAGTAGCCCCCGGGACAGGGTCACTGAAGCTTTCTTT. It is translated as CASSPRDRVTEAFF.

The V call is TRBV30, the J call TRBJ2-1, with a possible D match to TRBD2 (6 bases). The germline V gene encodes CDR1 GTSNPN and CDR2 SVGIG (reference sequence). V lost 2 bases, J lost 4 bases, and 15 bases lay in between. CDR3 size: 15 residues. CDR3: CAWSPGTFSYNEQFF. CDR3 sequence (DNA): TGTGCCTGGAGTCCCGGGACTTTTTCGTACAATGAGCAGTTCTTC.

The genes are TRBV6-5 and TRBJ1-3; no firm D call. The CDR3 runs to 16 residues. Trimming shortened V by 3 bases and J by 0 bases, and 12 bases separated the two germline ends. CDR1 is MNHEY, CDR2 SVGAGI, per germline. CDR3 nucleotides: TGTGCCAGCAGTTATAGGGCAGTAATCTCTGGAAACACCATATATTTT. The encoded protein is CASSYRAVISGNTIYF.

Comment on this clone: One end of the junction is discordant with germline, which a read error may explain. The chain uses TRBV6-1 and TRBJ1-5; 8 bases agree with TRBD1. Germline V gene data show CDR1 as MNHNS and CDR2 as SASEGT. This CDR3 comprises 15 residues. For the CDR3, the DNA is TGTGCCAGCAGTGGGACGACAGGGGTCAATCGGCCCCAGCATTTT. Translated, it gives CASSGTTGVNRPQHF.

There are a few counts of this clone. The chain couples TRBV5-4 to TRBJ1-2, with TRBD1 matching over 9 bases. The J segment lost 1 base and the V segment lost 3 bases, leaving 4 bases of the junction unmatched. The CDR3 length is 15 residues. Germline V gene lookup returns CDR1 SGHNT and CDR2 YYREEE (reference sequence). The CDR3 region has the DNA TGTGCCAGCAGCTCCCCGGGACAGGGTAACTATGGCTACACCTTC. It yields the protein CASSSPGQGNYGYTF.